This T cell receptor beta chain comes out of a study of T cell repertoires in cytomegalovirus infection. TCRdb redid the calling of the reads with MiXCR, one entry per CDR3 protein. This sample carries about 500,000 distinct CDR3 sequences, roughly a third of them seen once, and the ten largest clones take 15% to 20%. Trimming removed 7 bases at V and 4 bases at J, with 17 bases between. CDR3 length: 15 amino acids. This clonotype was counted only a few times. Its antigen is unidentified. This TCR was recovered from a human donor in good health (CMV status not recorded). Some clones in this sample may be carry-over from other donors' samples. Sequenced material: cultured PBMCs, taken from culture after CMV antigen stimulation. V is TRBV12-3 or TRBV12-4 and J is TRBJ2-1; perhaps TRBD2 as D (5 bases). The CDR3 here is CASTLSSSPYNEQFF. CDR3 sequence (DNA): TGTGCCAGCACTCTTTCTAGCTCCCCTTACAATGAGCAGTTCTTC.